The sample holds many counts of the clone carrying this TCR beta chain. This record belongs to a study of T-cell reconstitution after alpha-beta-depleted transplantation in children. Unique molecular identifiers were used in preparing the TCRbeta library. One entry per CDR3 protein, called by TCRdb with MiXCR from the PCR reads. The sample holds approximately 800,000 distinct CDR3 sequences, 16% seen once. V shed 5 bases, J shed 4 bases, and the junction held 11 bases outside the gene matches. CDR1 and CDR2 from the germline V gene are SGHTA and FQGNSA. The CDR3 is made up of 17 amino acids. The chain employs TRBV7-2 and TRBJ1-6; TRBD1 matches at 7 bases. Material: PBMCs, mostly from graft donor cells, obtained 360 days after TCRalphabeta/CD19-depleted stem cell transplant. The TCR originated in a male patient between 10 and 17 years old who had a stem cell transplant for acute lymphoblastic leukemia, so the T cells may come from the graft donor. The CDR3 reads CASSPHGTVTYNSPLHF. DNA of the CDR3: TGTGCCAGCAGCCCCCACGGGACAGTGACGTATAATTCACCCCTCCACTTT.